This TCR beta chain was recorded in a study of tumor-infiltrating lymphocytes in primary liver carcinoma. Across the study: Both sexes were represented among patients, who were 30 to 69 years old.

Germline values: CDR1 SGHAT, CDR2 FQNNGV. With 5 bases clipped from V and 6 bases from J, the junction kept 3 bases outside the gene matches. The CDR3 extends over 14 amino acids. This clonotype is medium-sized. A primer matching the constant region was used to make TCR beta cDNA from about 500 ng of total RNA. Three-round nested multiplex PCR performed with slightly modified ARM-PCR produced the TCR beta libraries. The first two PCR rounds, roughly 9 cycles each, used TRBV1-TRBV30 forward primers and a C-beta reverse primer. A single record per CDR3 protein comes from TCRdb applying MiXCR to the multiplex PCR reads. The sample lists 95,000 to 150,000 distinct CDR3 sequences; 55% to 75% were seen once. DNA and RNA were both co-extracted from 20-30 mg of bulk tissue that had not been sorted.

The receptor comes from a woman aged 55 to 70 with primary liver carcinoma and hepatitis B virus infection. Sequenced sample: liver tumor tissue from sampling region 1. Indicated subset: tumor region T1, superior pole. The chain joins TRBV11-2 to TRBJ2-7; 14 positions agree with TRBD2. The CDR3 loop is CASSKGLAGGEQYF. The CDR3 nucleotides are TGTGCCAGCAGCAAAGGACTAGCGGGAGGCGAGCAGTACTTC.